This T cell receptor (beta chain) stems from a study of identical twins. Notes on the study in general: A lower insertion count was a feature of abundant cord blood beta clonotypes, with no such feature in memory repertoires. Among beta out-of-frame sequences, excess sharing between twins appeared weaker.

V lost 7 bases and J 5 bases, leaving 15 bases between the germline ends. The CDR3 totals 13 residues. This clonotype appeared once. Its antigen is undetermined. Template switching introduced a universal primer site, and the cDNA bore unique molecular identifiers. TCRdb re-analysed the 5' RACE reads in MiXCR, keeping a single row per CDR3 protein. Found here are 260,000 or so distinct CDR3 sequences, 6.5% to 9% of them singletons; the top ten hold more than 5%. This sample was also put to use in a study of yellow fever vaccine responses in identical twins.

The sample taken for sequencing was CD8+ T cells sorted from blood. This TCR came from a woman between 18 and 30 years old in good health. This chain joins TRBV12-3 or TRBV12-4 and TRBJ2-7, with D maybe TRBD2 (7 bases). The CDR3 region is CASTLGGGDEQYF. The CDR3 DNA reads as TGTGCCAGCACCCTAGGGGGGGGGGACGAGCAGTACTTC.